This T cell receptor (beta chain) was retrieved from a study of beta chain features in type 1 diabetes. Expressed TCRB transcripts were sequenced because the entire RNA isolate underwent reverse transcription. Method: immunoSEQ multiplex PCR; TCRdb's copy keeps in-frame clones and lacks some. The repertoire holds around 250,000 clones, with about 71% as singletons. CDR1 and CDR2 (germline): SGHRS, YFSETQ. CDR3 length: 13 residues. Trimming cost V 0 bases and J 4 bases, with 7 bases left between them. The chain links TRBV5-1 to TRBJ1-1; D remains unclear. The receptor comes from a man between 25 and 39 years old in good health. The sequenced material came from naive CD4+ T cells from blood. As DNA, the CDR3 is TGCGCCAGCAGCTTGGGGCGTGGCACTGAAGCTTTCTTT. Protein sequence: CASSLGRGTEAFF. Based on the CDR3 plus reference TRBV5-1 and TRBJ1-1, the full variable domain is KAGVTQTPRYLIKTRGQQVTLSCSPISGHRSVSWYQQTPGQGLQFLFEYFSETQRNKGNFPGRFSGRQFSNSRSEMNVSTLELGDSALYLCASSLGRGTEAFFGQGTRLTVV.